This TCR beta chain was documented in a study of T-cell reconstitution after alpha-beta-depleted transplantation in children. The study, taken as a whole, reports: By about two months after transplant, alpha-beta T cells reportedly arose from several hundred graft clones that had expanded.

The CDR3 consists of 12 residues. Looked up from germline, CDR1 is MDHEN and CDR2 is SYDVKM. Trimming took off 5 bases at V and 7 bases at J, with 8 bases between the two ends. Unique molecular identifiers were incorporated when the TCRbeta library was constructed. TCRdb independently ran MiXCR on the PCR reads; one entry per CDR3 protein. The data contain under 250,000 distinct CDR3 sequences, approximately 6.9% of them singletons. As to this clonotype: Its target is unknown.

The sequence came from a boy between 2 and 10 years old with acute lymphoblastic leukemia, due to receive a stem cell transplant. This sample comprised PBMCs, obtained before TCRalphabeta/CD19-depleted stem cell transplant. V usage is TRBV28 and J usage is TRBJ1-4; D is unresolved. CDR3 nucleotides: TGTGCCAGCAGTCTCCTCAGTGAAAAACTGTTTTTT. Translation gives CASSLLSEKLFF.